Shown below are 2 T cell receptor beta chains from a single sample sequenced in a study of chemoradiotherapy in HPV16-positive cancers. Data came from immunoSEQ multiplex PCR; TCRdb stores just in-frame clones and leaves some out. The data show 30,000 to 40,000 clones, over 80% seen once. The source was blood, collected from a patient who underwent chemoradiotherapy. These receptors were taken from a human donor with HPV-associated anogenital cancer.

This chain joins TRBV4-3 and TRBJ1-1, with a tentative D call TRBD1 (5 bases). Per germline, CDR1 LGHNA and CDR2 YSLEER. V lost 0 bases and J lost 1, with 15 bases in between. This CDR3 has 17 residues. The CDR3 spells CASSQEISQGWNTEAFF. CDR3 in DNA: TGCGCCAGCAGCCAAGAGATATCGCAGGGTTGGAACACTGAAGCTTTCTTT.

The chain joins TRBV7-2 to TRBJ2-1; 7 bases agree with TRBD2. The trim removed 6 bases at V and 5 bases at J, leaving 10 bases unmatched. This CDR3 is built from 15 residues. Germline V CDR1 and CDR2: SGHTA, FQGNSA. This CDR3 is CASSTKRGLNNEQFF. In DNA form, the CDR3 reads TGTGCCAGCAGTACCAAGCGGGGCCTTAACAATGAGCAGTTCTTC.